The 10 T cell receptor beta chains reported below all come from one sample, sequenced in a study of blood T cell repertoires in COVID-19. TCRdb keeps only in-frame clones here, not all; method: immunoSEQ multiplex PCR. The sample includes just over 650,000 clones, approximately 90% of them seen just once. The sequenced sample consisted of peripheral blood. These receptors came from a woman aged 18-30 years with acute or convalescent COVID-19.

This clone was seen a handful of times. This CDR3 is CASSPLGTGWEFYGYTF. The CDR3 DNA reads as TGTGCCAGCAGCCCGTTAGGGACAGGGTGGGAGTTCTATGGCTACACCTTC. The chain uses TRBV5-6 and TRBJ1-2; TRBD1 matches at 9 bases. Germline trimming cut 4 bases from V and 4 bases from J; bases unmatched to any gene: 14. Germline V lookup: CDR1 SGHDT, CDR2 YYEEEE. The CDR3 contains 17 residues. The complete variable domain, with remaining parts taken from reference TRBV5-6 and TRBJ1-2, reads DAGVTQSPTHLIKTRGQQVTLRCSPKSGHDTVSWYQQALGQGPQFIFQYYEEEERQRGNFPDRFSGHQFPNYSSELNVNALLLGDSALYLCASSPLGTGWEFYGYTFGSGTRLTVV.

The rearrangement joins TRBV6-5 to TRBJ2-7; TRBD1 might be the D (6 bases). Between the trimmed V and J ends, which lost 0 bases and 4 bases, there was a span of 10 bases. This CDR3 spans 14 amino acids. The germline CDR1 and CDR2 sequences are MNHEY and SVGAGI. The CDR3 sequence: CASSYSDRGYEQYF. CDR3 nucleotides: TGTGCCAGCAGTTACTCGGACAGAGGATACGAGCAGTACTTC.

The V and J genes are TRBV6-5 and TRBJ1-6, with D perhaps TRBD1 (6 bases). V was pared by 0 bases and J by 9 bases, with 12 bases between. The CDR3 is 15 residues long. Germline V gene sequence: CDR1 MNHEY, CDR2 SVGAGI. CDR3 in DNA: TGTGCCAGCAGTTACTCTACGACAGGAATTTCACCCCTCCACTTT. This encodes CASSYSTTGISPLHF.

V is TRBV27 and J is TRBJ1-6; D gene uncertain. Trimming removed 6 bases at V and 4 bases at J, with 7 bases between. The CDR3 sequence is 13 residues long. The germline V gene encodes CDR1 MNHEY and CDR2 SMNVEV (reference sequence). CDR3 coding DNA: TGTGCCAGCAGCAGGCAGTATAATTCACCCCTCCACTTT. Protein sequence: CASSRQYNSPLHF.

This rearrangement joins TRBV19 to TRBJ2-2; a weak D match, TRBD1 (5 bases). Germline lookup yields CDR1 LNHDA and CDR2 SQIVND (reference sequence). This CDR3 is built from 16 residues. Trimming left V 3 bases short and J 7 bases short, with 18 bases between. The chain's CDR3 is CASSIGPDRQNGELFF. Written as DNA, the CDR3 is TGTGCCAGTAGTATCGGCCCGGATAGACAGAACGGGGAGCTGTTTTTT.

As DNA, the CDR3 is TGTGCCAGCAGCCAAGATAGCGCCAGAGTCTCTGGAAACACCATATATTTT. It is translated as CASSQDSARVSGNTIYF. This sequence joins TRBV3-1 (or the pseudogene TRBV3-2) and TRBJ1-3; no reliable D call. Looked up from germline, CDR1 is LGHDT and CDR2 is YNNKEL (reference sequence). This CDR3 spans 17 amino acids. Trimming took 0 bases from V and 0 from J, leaving 12 bases between them.

The rearrangement joins TRBV5-6 to TRBJ1-2; D unresolved. Germline CDR1 and CDR2: SGHDT and YYEEEE. V lost 2 bases and J lost 1, with 6 bases in between. This CDR3 has 13 residues. Here the CDR3 reads CASSFADNYGYTF. In nucleotides, the CDR3 is TGTGCCAGCAGCTTTGCAGATAACTATGGCTACACCTTC. Complete variable domain (other parts from reference TRBV5-6 and TRBJ1-2): DAGVTQSPTHLIKTRGQQVTLRCSPKSGHDTVSWYQQALGQGPQFIFQYYEEEERQRGNFPDRFSGHQFPNYSSELNVNALLLGDSALYLCASSFADNYGYTFGSGTRLTVV.

The chain couples TRBV7-9 to TRBJ1-2, with D perhaps matching TRBD1 (6 bases). Germline V lookup: CDR1 SEHNR, CDR2 FQNEAQ (reference sequence). The V end lost 5 bases, the J end lost 10 bases, and 17 bases lay between the germline ends. The CDR3 is made up of 13 amino acids. For the CDR3, the DNA is TGTGCCAGCAGCGAAAAACGGGACACATCCTACACCTTC. Encoded protein: CASSEKRDTSYTF.

This chain uses TRBV9 with TRBJ2-2; TRBD1 matches 7 bases. The ends lost 4 bases at V and 4 bases at J; junction bases unmatched: 7. The CDR3 runs 15 residues. The germline V gene encodes CDR1 SGDLS and CDR2 YYNGEE. The CDR3 sequence: CASSPKTGLTGELFF. The DNA for the CDR3 is TGTGCCAGCAGCCCCAAGACAGGGCTCACCGGGGAGCTGTTTTTT.

The V call is TRBV19, the J call TRBJ2-7; TRBD1 aligns across 9 bases. The V gene end was trimmed by 7 bases and the J gene end by 4 bases; junction bases not matched to a gene: 8. CDR3 length equals 14 residues. The germline V gene has CDR1 LNHDA and CDR2 SQIVND (reference sequence). DNA for the CDR3: TGTGCCAGTACCCCGGGACAGGGAGGGTACGAGCAGTACTTC. This translates into CASTPGQGGYEQYF.